These 17 T cell receptor beta chains were sequenced from one sample in a study of graft-versus-host responses after intestinal transplantation (dated by TCRdb to 2020 to 2022). The meaning of the sample's time point label: cells obtained before transplantation from donor or recipient. To prepare the library, the immunoSEQ multiplex PCR assay was applied. Imported from immuneACCESS, the table was reduced by TCRdb to in-frame sequences with V and J called. These copies leave out some clones; in studies compared against another copy, an unresolved V gene accounts for under half, and the cause of the remainder is not known. The sample has 140,000 or so clones on record, approximately 91% of them singletons. The ten largest make up about 0.2% of the sample. For these TCRs, the target antigens are not known. The sequencing used unstimulated CD4+ T cells sorted from spleen or lymph node cells, collected before intestinal transplant. Receptor source: a human donor who received an intestinal transplant.

In regard to this clone: The junction and the germline gene differ at one end; a read error may be behind it. The chain is built from TRBV4-1 and TRBJ1-5; D is unclear. The CDR3 runs 15 residues. CDR1 and CDR2 from the germline V gene are MGHRA and YSYEKL. The DNA for the CDR3 is TGCGCCAGCAGCCAAGCATCCGGCTTCAATCAGTCCCAGCATTTT. Protein: CASSQASGFNQSQHF.

The rearrangement links TRBV5-6 to TRBJ1-1, with D hard to call. The V end was cut by 5 bases, the J end by 6 bases, with 14 bases between. Germline CDR1 and CDR2: SGHDT and YYEEEE. This CDR3 is 13 amino acids long. For the CDR3, the DNA is TGTGCCAGCAGTTGGGGAAGTCGACCTGAAGCTTTCTTT. Protein: CASSWGSRPEAFF.

Here the CDR3 DNA reads TGTGCCAGCAGTCCCCCGGGTCTCCAAGAGACCCAGTACTTC. Protein sequence: CASSPPGLQETQYF. V usage is TRBV27 and J usage is TRBJ2-5; D unresolved. Trimming cost V 5 bases and J 1 base, with 11 bases left between them. Germline V gene lookup returns CDR1 MNHEY and CDR2 SMNVEV (reference sequence). The CDR3 runs 14 residues.

The chain employs TRBV7-9 and TRBJ2-7; the match to TRBD2 covers 7 bases. J gave up 4 bases and V 10 bases, and 13 bases lay outside the gene matches. Germline CDR1 is SEHNR and CDR2 is FQNEAQ (reference sequence). This CDR3 contains 14 residues. Here the CDR3 DNA reads TGTGCCACCACCCAAGCGGGGAAACGGTACGAGCAGTACTTC. Translation gives CATTQAGKRYEQYF.

The chain joins TRBV9 to TRBJ2-3; D might be TRBD1 or TRBD2, each matching 7 bases. The germline gives CDR1 SGDLS, CDR2 YYNGEE. The CDR3 extends over 17 amino acids. V lost 0 bases and J lost 8, with 22 bases in between. The CDR3 loop reads CASSVAGGTVPGGTQYF. The CDR3 bases are TGTGCCAGCAGCGTAGCAGGGGGAACAGTCCCGGGGGGTACGCAGTATTTT. Filled out from reference TRBV9 and TRBJ2-3, the complete variable domain reads DSGVTQTPKHLITATGQRVTLRCSPRSGDLSVYWYQQSLDQGLQFLIQYYNGEERAKGNILERFSAQQFPDLHSELNLSSLELGDSALYFCASSVAGGTVPGGTQYFGPGTRLTVL.

The V call is TRBV9, the J call TRBJ2-1; TRBD2 aligns across 14 bases. Trimming removed 4 bases from V and 8 bases from J; junction bases left unmatched: 5. The CDR3 totals 15 residues. Germline V CDR1 and CDR2: SGDLS, YYNGEE. CDR3: CASSPGLAGAYEQFF. The CDR3 DNA sequence: TGTGCCAGCAGCCCGGGACTAGCGGGAGCCTATGAGCAGTTCTTC.

The chain links TRBV30 to TRBJ1-1; 8 nucleotides match TRBD1. The CDR3 runs to 13 residues. V was pared by 1 base and J by 4 bases, with 2 bases of the junction left unmatched. Per the germline V gene, CDR1 is GTSNPN and CDR2 is SVGIG (reference sequence). CDR3: CAWSAGGGTEAFF. CDR3 bases: TGTGCCTGGAGTGCAGGGGGCGGCACTGAAGCTTTCTTT.

The rearrangement links TRBV5-1 to TRBJ2-3, with 9 bases aligning to TRBD1. The CDR3 length is 15 residues. The germline V gene has CDR1 SGHRS and CDR2 YFSETQ. V shed 3 bases, J shed 3 bases, and the junction held 5 bases outside the gene matches. CDR3: CASSSRTGVTDTQYF. The CDR3, as DNA: TGCGCCAGCAGCTCCCGGACAGGGGTAACAGATACGCAGTATTTT.

This chain connects TRBV6-1 to TRBJ2-1, with TRBD2 matching over 13 bases. After removal of 4 bases from V and 9 bases from J, the junction contained 9 bases not matched to a gene. Germline V CDR1 and CDR2: MNHNS, SASEGT. The CDR3 spans 16 residues. DNA for the CDR3: TGTGCCAGCAGTGCGCAACTAGCGGGAGGGCAGGTTGAGCAGTTCTTC. Encoded protein: CASSAQLAGGQVEQFF.

This chain connects TRBV19 to TRBJ1-2; the match to TRBD1 covers 9 bases. The CDR3 extends over 15 amino acids. With 3 bases clipped from V and 8 bases from J, the junction kept 10 bases outside the gene matches. CDR1 LNHDA and CDR2 SQIVND come from the germline V gene (reference sequence). For the CDR3, the DNA is TGTGCCAGTAGTATTAAACAGGGGGCAGGAAGCGGCTACACCTTC. This encodes CASSIKQGAGSGYTF.

The rearrangement links TRBV11-2 to TRBJ2-5; 8 bases fit TRBD1. Germline CDR1 reads SGHAT; CDR2 reads FQNNGV. V shed 4 bases, J shed 2 bases, and the junction held 6 bases outside the gene matches. The CDR3 contains 15 residues. Here the CDR3 DNA reads TGTGCCAGCAGCTACCGCCGGACAGGGCAAGAGACCCAGTACTTC. This sequence encodes CASSYRRTGQETQYF.

This chain joins TRBV6-6 and TRBJ2-7; D gene unclear. Germline V gives CDR1 MNHNY, CDR2 SVGAGI (reference sequence). This CDR3 spans 12 amino acids. The V end was cut by 2 bases, the J end by 7 bases, with 9 bases between. CDR3 sequence (DNA): TGTGCCAGCAGTTACCCCACTCAGGAGCAGTACTTC. The encoded protein is CASSYPTQEQYF.

The genes are TRBV30 and TRBJ2-7; TRBD1 matches at 8 bases. Germline loops: CDR1 GTSNPN, CDR2 SVGIG (reference sequence). This CDR3 spans 16 amino acids. Unmatched junction bases numbered 13, after V lost 3 bases and J lost 3 bases. CDR3 DNA: TGTGCCTGGAGGATGGGGATCGGGACAGGAGACTACGAGCAGTACTTC. It codes for CAWRMGIGTGDYEQYF. Filled out from reference TRBV30 and TRBJ2-7, the complete variable domain reads SQTIHQWPATLVQPVGSPLSLECTVEGTSNPNLYWYRQAAGRGLQLLFYSVGIGQISSEVPQNLSASRPQDRQFILSSKKLLLSDSGFYLCAWRMGIGTGDYEQYFGPGTRLTVT.

V is TRBV21-1 and J is TRBJ2-7; no check of the table's D call, TRBD2, against the DNA was made. TRBV21-1 counts as a pseudogene. The CDR3 covers 16 residues. CDR3 in DNA: TGTGCCAGCAGCACCGAAAGCGGGAGGCCAAACTACGAGCAGTACTTC. Protein sequence: CASSTESGRPNYEQYF.

This clone was seen just once. An end of the junction does not agree with germline; a read error may underlie this. Other DNA sequences in the same sample also yield this CDR3. This sequence joins TRBV7-2 and TRBJ1-4; maybe TRBD1 (6 bases). Per germline, CDR1 SGHTA and CDR2 FQGNSA. The CDR3 totals 13 residues. The CDR3 DNA is TGTGCCAGCACCCCGGGGGGCTACGAAAAACTATTTTTT. It codes for CASTPGGYEKLFF.

This chain joins TRBV5-1 and TRBJ2-5; D unresolved. Trimming took off 2 bases at V and 2 bases at J, with 10 bases between the two ends. This CDR3 has 14 residues. Looked up from germline, CDR1 is SGHRS and CDR2 is YFSETQ. CDR3 protein: CASSLGVNQETQYF. For the CDR3, the DNA is TGCGCCAGCAGCTTAGGCGTAAATCAAGAGACCCAGTACTTC. Complete variable domain (other parts from reference TRBV5-1 and TRBJ2-5): KAGVTQTPRYLIKTRGQQVTLSCSPISGHRSVSWYQQTPGQGLQFLFEYFSETQRNKGNFPGRFSGRQFSNSRSEMNVSTLELGDSALYLCASSLGVNQETQYFGPGTRLLVL.

The table lists this clone with a few counts. The CDR3 reads CAISENYEQYF. Written as DNA, the CDR3 is TGTGCCATCAGTGAGAACTACGAGCAGTACTTC. V and J are TRBV10-3 and TRBJ2-7, with no clear D. The CDR3 has 11 residues. Germline CDR1 ENHRY, CDR2 SYGVKD. Trimming stripped 2 bases from V and 3 bases from J, with 2 bases between.